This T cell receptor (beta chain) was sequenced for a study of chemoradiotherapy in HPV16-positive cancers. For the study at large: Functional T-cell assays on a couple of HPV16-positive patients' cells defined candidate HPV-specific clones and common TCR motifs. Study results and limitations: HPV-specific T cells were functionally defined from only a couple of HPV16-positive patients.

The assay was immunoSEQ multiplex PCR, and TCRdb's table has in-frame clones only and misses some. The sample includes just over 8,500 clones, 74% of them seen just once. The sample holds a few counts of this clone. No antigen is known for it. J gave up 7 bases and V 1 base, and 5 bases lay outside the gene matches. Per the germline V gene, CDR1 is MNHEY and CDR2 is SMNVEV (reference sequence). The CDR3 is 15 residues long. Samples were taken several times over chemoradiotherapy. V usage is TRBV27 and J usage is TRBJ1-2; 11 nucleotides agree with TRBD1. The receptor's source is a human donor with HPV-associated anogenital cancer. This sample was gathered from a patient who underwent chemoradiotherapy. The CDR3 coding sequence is TGTGCCAGCAGTTTATTGGGACAGGGGGGAGGTGGCTACACCTTC. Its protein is CASSLLGQGGGGYTF.